The 32 T cell receptor beta chains in this list originate from one sample, sequenced in a study of CD8 T cells in ankylosing spondylitis (dated by TCRdb to the late 2010s). What the authors observed across the whole study: Blood from ankylosing spondylitis patients appeared to be characterized by a TCR beta motif made up of several highly homologous amino acid variants.

The antigens of these receptors remain unknown. Library preparation used 5' RACE. Sequencing took place on an Illumina HiSeq 2500. TCRdb's own reprocessing of the public reads used fastp at Q25 and MiXCR and kept productive beta chains. Rows merge per CDR3 protein into single entries with the most common DNA and genes. The sample table shows some 220,000 distinct CDR3 sequences, and approximately 7.3% are seen once. Of the sample, 14% is held by the ten largest clones. Input material: blood, either unsorted or a sorted T cell fraction (not recorded which). These receptor sequences come from a male donor with ankylosing spondylitis.

The genes are TRBV6-2 or TRBV6-3 and TRBJ2-1; D uncertain. V was pared by 5 bases and J by 6 bases, with 14 bases between. The CDR3 totals 14 residues. Germline CDR1 MNHEY, CDR2 SVGEGT. CDR3 region: CASSRLTRLNEQFF. CDR3 DNA: TGTGCCAGCAGTCGGTTGACCCGACTCAATGAGCAGTTCTTC.

This clonotype was detected many times. The CDR3 DNA follows: TGTGCCAGCAGTTCCCTAGGACTAGCGGGGGAACCTAACAATGAGCAGTTCTTC. Translation: CASSSLGLAGEPNNEQFF. The chain uses TRBV28 and TRBJ2-1; 13 nucleotides align to TRBD2. This CDR3 has 18 residues. The ends lost 4 bases at V and 5 bases at J; junction bases unmatched: 11. Germline loops: CDR1 MDHEN, CDR2 SYDVKM.

The rearrangement links TRBV7-6 to TRBJ1-6; D is unresolved. This CDR3 is built from 15 residues. With 5 bases removed from V and 7 bases from J, the gap between germline ends came to 15 bases. The germline gives CDR1 SGHVS, CDR2 FNYEAQ. The CDR3 DNA is TGTGCCAGCAGCCCTTTCGCGGGCGTAAATTCACCCCTCCACTTT. This sequence encodes CASSPFAGVNSPLHF.

This clonotype was counted ten times or more. The gene calls are TRBV9 and TRBJ2-3, with unresolved D. This CDR3 contains 14 residues. Germline assignment: CDR1 SGDLS and CDR2 YYNGEE. The V end lost 4 bases, the J end lost 0 bases, and 9 bases lay between the germline ends. The CDR3 region has the DNA TGTGCCAGCAGCCGTTTGGTGAGCACAGATACGCAGTATTTT. Its translation is CASSRLVSTDTQYF.

This clonotype was seen ten or more times. This chain uses TRBV29-1 with TRBJ2-1, with D maybe TRBD1 (6 bases). Germline V gives CDR1 SQVTM, CDR2 ANQGSEA. Trimming left V 4 bases short and J 0 bases short, with 7 bases between. The CDR3 spans 13 residues. This chain's CDR3 is CSVVGASYNEQFF. The CDR3 DNA sequence: TGCAGCGTTGTGGGGGCCTCCTACAATGAGCAGTTCTTC.

The table lists this clonotype with many counts. This sequence joins TRBV29-1 and TRBJ1-2; D not certain. Trimming cost V 7 bases and J 0 bases, with 6 bases left between them. The germline gives CDR1 SQVTM, CDR2 ANQGSEA. The CDR3 spans 11 residues. DNA for the CDR3: TGCAGCGCCCTTACTAACTATGGCTACACCTTC. The encoded protein is CSALTNYGYTF.

The sample holds many counts of this clonotype. This chain connects TRBV12-3 or TRBV12-4 to TRBJ2-3; no firm D call. Trimming cost V 3 bases and J 6 bases, with 7 bases left between them. The length of the CDR3 is 12 residues. The CDR3 here is CASSFPEDTQYF. CDR3 nucleotide sequence: TGTGCCAGCAGTTTCCCCGAGGATACGCAGTATTTT.

This clonotype was found a few times. This chain uses TRBV7-4 with TRBJ2-3, with 7 bases identical to TRBD1. The CDR3 has 13 residues. After removal of 6 bases from V and 4 bases from J, the junction contained 4 bases not matched to a gene. The germline CDR1 and CDR2 sequences are SGHVT and SQSDAQ. The CDR3 loop is CASSFTGADTQYF. In DNA form, the CDR3 reads TGTGCCAGCAGTTTTACAGGGGCAGATACGCAGTATTTT.

This clonotype has ten or more counts. The rearrangement links TRBV28 to TRBJ1-1; D call uncertain. CDR3 length: 12 residues. V was pared by 6 bases and J by 5 bases, with 10 bases between. Germline V gene data show CDR1 as MDHEN and CDR2 as SYDVKM. CDR3 amino acids: CASRIQETEAFF. In DNA, the CDR3 is TGTGCCAGCAGAATACAAGAGACTGAAGCTTTCTTT.

This clonotype was seen many times. The V and J genes are TRBV20-1 and TRBJ2-1, with 8 bases identical to TRBD2. This CDR3 is built from 16 residues. The J segment lost 4 bases and the V segment lost 0 bases, leaving 8 bases of the junction unmatched. From germline, CDR1 is DFQATT and CDR2 SNEGSKA (reference sequence). The CDR3 loop is CSARDPASGGYNEQFF. As DNA, the CDR3 is TGCAGTGCTAGAGATCCCGCCAGCGGGGGATACAATGAGCAGTTCTTC.

Ten or more counts support this clonotype. CDR3 residues: CASSPPVYSYNEQFF. CDR3 bases: TGTGCCAGCAGCCCACCGGTCTACTCCTACAATGAGCAGTTCTTC. The chain links TRBV7-9 to TRBJ2-1, with no clear D. Germline V CDR1 and CDR2: SEHNR, FQNEAQ (reference sequence). The CDR3 totals 15 residues. The V end was cut by 5 bases, the J end by 0 bases, with 11 bases between.

This clonotype has just a few counts. The V gene is TRBV6-6, the J gene TRBJ2-3; D gene ambiguous. V gave up 2 bases and J gave up 6 bases, with 9 bases separating them. CDR1 is MNHNY, CDR2 SVGAGI, per germline (reference sequence). The CDR3 runs 13 residues. CDR3 residues: CASSYRNGDTQYF. In DNA form, the CDR3 reads TGTGCCAGCAGTTACCGCAACGGTGATACGCAGTATTTT.

This clonotype was recorded at least ten times. The chain carries TRBV4-3 and TRBJ1-2, with 7 bases aligning to TRBD1. The CDR3 has 14 residues. CDR1 and CDR2 (germline): LGHNA, YSLEER. The junction had 6 bases not matched to a gene; V was cut back by 5 bases and J by 3 bases. The CDR3 nucleotides are TGCGCCAGCAGCATAGACAGGGAGGACTATGGCTACACCTTC. Protein product: CASSIDREDYGYTF.

In this sample, this clonotype turned up a few times. The V gene is TRBV20-1, the J gene TRBJ2-1, with 12 nucleotides matching TRBD2. CDR1 and CDR2 (germline): DFQATT, SNEGSKA (reference sequence). The CDR3 covers 16 residues. The junction had 10 bases not matched to a gene; V was cut back by 4 bases and J by 6 bases. The CDR3 DNA reads as TGCAGTGCTATTACTAGCGGGAGGACAATCTCCAATGAGCAGTTCTTC. Translating it yields CSAITSGRTISNEQFF.

This chain uses TRBV5-1 with TRBJ2-7, with 8 bases aligning to TRBD2. This CDR3 has 15 residues. Germline V CDR1 and CDR2: SGHRS, YFSETQ. The V segment lost 4 bases and the J segment 3 bases; nucleotides outside the gene matches: 9. CDR3 loop: CASSPAGVGGYEQYF. In DNA form, the CDR3 reads TGCGCCAGCAGCCCAGCGGGGGTAGGAGGCTACGAGCAGTACTTC.

There are many counts of this clonotype. This chain uses TRBV28 with TRBJ2-7; 8 nucleotides line up with TRBD1. Germline V gives CDR1 MDHEN, CDR2 SYDVKM. The CDR3 contains 14 residues. The V and J ends lost 5 bases and 2 bases, in that order; junction bases with no gene match: 5. The CDR3 here is CASSRPGQAYEQYF. Written as DNA, the CDR3 is TGTGCCAGCAGTCGACCGGGACAGGCCTACGAGCAGTACTTC.

The sample holds many counts of this clonotype. CDR3 coding DNA: TGCAGTGCTAGAGTCAGCAGGACCTCCTACAATGAGCAGTTCTTC. Protein product: CSARVSRTSYNEQFF. The rearrangement joins TRBV20-1 to TRBJ2-1; D call uncertain. Germline assignment: CDR1 DFQATT and CDR2 SNEGSKA (reference sequence). With 1 base removed from V and 0 bases from J, the gap between germline ends came to 10 bases. CDR3 length: 15 amino acids.

The DNA for the CDR3 is TGTGCCAGCGGTGGGAACACAGATACGCAGTATTTT. Residues: CASGGNTDTQYF. The chain combines TRBV2 with TRBJ2-3; D is uncertain. The CDR3 spans 12 residues. The germline gives CDR1 SNHLY, CDR2 FYNNEI. Trimming shortened V by 8 bases and J by 2 bases, and 8 bases separated the two germline ends.

This clonotype appeared many times. The genes are TRBV27 and TRBJ1-5, with D hard to call. V lost 5 bases and J lost 9, with 14 bases in between. The CDR3 consists of 13 residues. Per the germline V gene, CDR1 is MNHEY and CDR2 is SMNVEV (reference sequence). CDR3 sequence (DNA): TGTGCCAGCAGTGCCGGTGGCCCAGGGCCCCAGCATTTT. Residues: CASSAGGPGPQHF.

In its sample, this clonotype was seen many times. V gene TRBV5-6 combines with J gene TRBJ2-5; possible D gene TRBD1, 6 bases. Trimming removed 1 base from V and 4 bases from J, with 17 bases in between. CDR1 is SGHDT and CDR2 is YYEEEE in the germline V gene. CDR3 length: 16 residues. The CDR3 DNA follows: TGTGCCAGCAGCTTGTCAGGGGAAGCGCTCGCAGAGACCCAGTACTTC. Protein product: CASSLSGEALAETQYF.

Only a few counts were recorded for this clonotype. The chain is built from TRBV3-1 and TRBJ2-2; 12 bases are shared with TRBD2. V shed 0 bases, J shed 3 bases, and the junction held 8 bases outside the gene matches. This CDR3 has 19 residues. CDR1 and CDR2 (germline): LGHDT, YNNKEL (reference sequence). CDR3 coding DNA: TGTGCCAGCAGCCAAGATTGGACTAGCGGGGCCACCTACACCGGGGAGCTGTTTTTT. Its protein is CASSQDWTSGATYTGELFF.

This clonotype was counted many times. V and J are TRBV2 and TRBJ1-2; the match to TRBD1 covers 7 bases. The V segment lost 6 bases and the J segment 2 bases; nucleotides outside the gene matches: 6. The CDR3 extends over 14 amino acids. Germline V gene data show CDR1 as SNHLY and CDR2 as FYNNEI. The DNA of the CDR3 is TGTGCCAGCAGCCCAGGGACAGAGAACTATGGCTACACCTTC. Amino acid sequence: CASSPGTENYGYTF.

In its sample, this clonotype was seen many times. J is TRBJ2-1 and V is TRBV9, with TRBD2 identical over 13 bases. CDR3 size: 15 residues. CDR1 SGDLS and CDR2 YYNGEE come from the germline V gene. The ends lost 3 bases at V and 5 bases at J; junction bases unmatched: 2. CDR3 region: CASSALAGGDNEQFF. CDR3 sequence (DNA): TGTGCCAGCAGCGCACTAGCGGGAGGGGACAATGAGCAGTTCTTC. The variable domain in full, with the rest retrieved from reference TRBV9 and TRBJ2-1, is DSGVTQTPKHLITATGQRVTLRCSPRSGDLSVYWYQQSLDQGLQFLIQYYNGEERAKGNILERFSAQQFPDLHSELNLSSLELGDSALYFCASSALAGGDNEQFFGPGTRLTVL.

This clonotype was counted many times. J is TRBJ2-1 and V is TRBV6-5; 8 bases line up with TRBD1. CDR3 length: 16 amino acids. Germline V gene data show CDR1 as MNHEY and CDR2 as SVGAGI. The junction had 10 bases not matched to a gene; V was cut back by 2 bases and J by 7 bases. The CDR3 region is CASSYRYRGLRNEQFF. The CDR3 nucleotides read TGTGCCAGCAGTTACAGATACAGGGGGTTAAGGAATGAGCAGTTCTTC.

This clonotype was detected ten times or more. The CDR3 reads CASSLDSGTAGNTIYF. The CDR3 DNA follows: TGTGCCAGCAGCTTGGATTCCGGGACGGCCGGAAACACCATATATTTT. This chain connects TRBV7-2 to TRBJ1-3; tentative D call: TRBD1 (5 bases). V was pared by 3 bases and J by 4 bases, with 16 bases between. Germline values: CDR1 SGHTA, CDR2 FQGNSA. This CDR3 is built from 16 residues. Full variable domain (rest looked up from reference TRBV7-2 and TRBJ1-3): GAGVSQSPSNKVTEKGKDVELRCDPISGHTALYWYRQSLGQGLEFLIYFQGNSAPDKSGLPSDRFSAERTGGSVSTLTIQRTQQEDSAVYLCASSLDSGTAGNTIYFGEGSWLTVV.

Ten or more counts support this clonotype. V is TRBV6-1 and J is TRBJ1-4; tentatively, D is TRBD1 (5 bases). Germline V gene lookup returns CDR1 MNHNS and CDR2 SASEGT. This CDR3 is built from 12 residues. Trimming stripped 7 bases from V and 8 bases from J, with 11 bases between. Written as DNA, the CDR3 is TGTGCCAGCACCTGGGGGGACGAAAAACTGTTTTTT. Encoded protein: CASTWGDEKLFF.

There are many counts of this clonotype. The rearrangement links TRBV29-1 to TRBJ2-7; unclear D gene. The CDR3 extends over 10 amino acids. Germline V gene sequence: CDR1 SQVTM, CDR2 ANQGSEA. The ends were cut back, 6 bases at V and 3 bases at J, with 6 bases in the middle. The CDR3 DNA reads TGCAGCGTCCAGCACTACGAGCAGTACTTC. The encoded protein is CSVQHYEQYF.

The gene calls are TRBV28 and TRBJ2-7, with 8 bases aligning to TRBD2. Per germline, CDR1 MDHEN and CDR2 SYDVKM. V was pared by 3 bases and J by 1 base, with 5 bases of the junction left unmatched. The CDR3 length is 15 residues. DNA for the CDR3: TGTGCCAGCAGTTTTGTAGGCGGGGGGTCCTACGAGCAGTACTTC. It specifies CASSFVGGGSYEQYF.

This clonotype was found once. This chain uses TRBV30 with TRBJ2-7, with D possibly being TRBD1 (7 bases). Deletions cut 1 base from V and 3 bases from J, with 13 bases between. The CDR3 runs 14 residues. Germline CDR1 is GTSNPN and CDR2 is SVGIG (reference sequence). CDR3: CAWSGRGPHYEQYF. CDR3 sequence (DNA): TGTGCCTGGAGTGGGAGGGGGCCCCACTACGAGCAGTACTTC.

At least ten counts were recorded for this clonotype. The genes are TRBV9 and TRBJ1-1, with D perhaps TRBD1 (6 bases). This CDR3 contains 14 residues. Looked up from germline, CDR1 is SGDLS and CDR2 is YYNGEE. V lost 4 bases and J lost 5, with 15 bases in between. In nucleotides, the CDR3 is TGTGCCAGCAGCACTGGGGGGGCTCCGACTGAAGCTTTCTTT. Encoded protein: CASSTGGAPTEAFF.

The chain carries TRBV4-3 and TRBJ1-2, with D tentatively TRBD1 (5 bases). The V end was cut by 0 bases, the J end by 4 bases, with 15 bases between. The CDR3 sequence is 16 residues long. Germline loops: CDR1 LGHNA, CDR2 YSLEER. The DNA of the CDR3 is TGCGCCAGCAGCCAAGAGGTGGTCGGGGGAGGCTATGGCTACACCTTC. This encodes CASSQEVVGGGYGYTF.

This clonotype has a count of ten or more. The chain combines TRBV2 with TRBJ2-7; 7 bases fit TRBD1. After removal of 3 bases from V and 3 bases from J, the junction contained 5 bases not matched to a gene. The CDR3 contains 14 residues. Germline values: CDR1 SNHLY, CDR2 FYNNEI. The CDR3 bases are TGTGCCAGCAGTGATGCCGGGACAGACTACGAGCAGTACTTC. Residues: CASSDAGTDYEQYF.